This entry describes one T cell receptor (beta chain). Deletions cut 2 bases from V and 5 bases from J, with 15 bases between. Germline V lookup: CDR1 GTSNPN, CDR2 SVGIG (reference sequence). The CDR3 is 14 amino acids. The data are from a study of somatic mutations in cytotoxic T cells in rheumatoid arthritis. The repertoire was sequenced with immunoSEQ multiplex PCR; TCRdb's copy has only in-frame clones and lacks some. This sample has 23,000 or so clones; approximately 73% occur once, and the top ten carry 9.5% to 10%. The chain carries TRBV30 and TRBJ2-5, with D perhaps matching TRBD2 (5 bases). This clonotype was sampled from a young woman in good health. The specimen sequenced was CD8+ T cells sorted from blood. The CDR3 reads CAWSTLVRGETQYF. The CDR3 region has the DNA TGTGCCTGGAGTACCCTCGTCAGAGGGGAGACCCAGTACTTC.